Listed here are 17 T cell receptor beta chains from one sample, sequenced in a study of response to subunit inactivated influenza vaccine. TCRdb called the RT-PCR reads again in MiXCR, with one record for every CDR3 protein. The sample has approximately 570,000 distinct CDR3 sequences, around 8% seen once. The material sequenced was PBMCs from blood, taken around 2 years after vaccination. These receptor sequences come from a man in his fifties or sixties who received an inactivated influenza vaccine.

The chain uses TRBV16 and TRBJ2-7; D remains ambiguous. V gave up 3 bases and J gave up 1 base, with 13 bases separating them. Germline V gene sequence: CDR1 KGHSY, CDR2 FQNENV. This CDR3 contains 15 residues. The CDR3 nucleotides are TGTGCCAGCAGCCATCCCAAGGGCAGTTCCTACGAGCAGTACTTC. Translation: CASSHPKGSSYEQYF.

This clonotype was seen only a few times. J is TRBJ2-7 and V is TRBV28, with 10 bases lining up with TRBD2. The length of the CDR3 is 16 residues. The germline gives CDR1 MDHEN, CDR2 SYDVKM. V trimming: 4 bases; J trimming: 8 bases; junction bases outside the gene matches: 14. The CDR3 region is CASSSRGLAIGPKQYF. The CDR3 DNA reads TGTGCCAGCAGTTCAAGGGGACTAGCGATAGGTCCTAAGCAGTACTTC.

This clonotype occurred many times. V is TRBV7-2 and J is TRBJ2-3; D gene uncertain. Trimming took off 5 bases at V and 4 bases at J, with 10 bases between the two ends. The germline CDR1 and CDR2 sequences are SGHTA and FQGNSA. The CDR3 extends over 13 amino acids. The CDR3 nucleotides are TGTGCCAGCAGCCCCCCCGGCTCAGATACGCAGTATTTT. Translated: CASSPPGSDTQYF.

This clonotype was seen only a few times. The genes are TRBV15 and TRBJ2-5, with a tentative D call TRBD2 (6 bases). The CDR3 has 18 residues. CDR1 and CDR2 (germline): LNHNV, YYDKDF (reference sequence). Trimming pared 0 bases from V and 3 bases from J, leaving 20 bases between. CDR3: CATSRDQRVGGTEETQYF. CDR3 DNA sequence: TGTGCCACCAGCAGAGATCAGCGGGTTGGAGGGACTGAAGAGACCCAGTACTTC.

This clonotype has only a few counts. V is TRBV27 and J is TRBJ2-7; tentative D call: TRBD1 (6 bases). The CDR3 has 16 amino acids. From germline, CDR1 is MNHEY and CDR2 SMNVEV (reference sequence). Trimming removed 5 bases at V and 2 bases at J, with 19 bases between. The CDR3 protein is CASSPDRDTLTYEQYF. The CDR3 coding sequence is TGTGCCAGCAGTCCTGATCGGGACACATTAACCTACGAGCAGTACTTC.

The chain has TRBV20-1 and TRBJ1-6; D unresolved. The CDR3 has 15 amino acids. V was pared by 7 bases and J by 2 bases, with 15 bases between. CDR1 is DFQATT, CDR2 SNEGSKA, per germline (reference sequence). The chain's CDR3 is CSVGRLGTYNSPLHF. Written as DNA, the CDR3 is TGCAGTGTTGGACGTTTAGGCACCTATAATTCACCCCTCCACTTT.

Only a few counts were recorded for this clonotype. This chain uses TRBV20-1 with TRBJ2-1, with unresolved D. There are 15 residues in the CDR3. V lost 2 bases to trimming and J lost 4 bases, with 15 bases between them. CDR1 DFQATT and CDR2 SNEGSKA come from the germline V gene (reference sequence). The CDR3 sequence is CSARPIAQTYNEQFF. CDR3 coding DNA: TGCAGTGCTAGACCCATAGCACAGACTTACAATGAGCAGTTCTTC.

The sample holds many counts of this clonotype. The chain couples TRBV12-3 or TRBV12-4 to TRBJ2-5, with D maybe TRBD1 (6 bases). This CDR3 has 16 amino acids. Trimming shortened V by 1 base and J by 5 bases, and 17 bases separated the two germline ends. CDR3: CASSLGQGTRLETQYF. CDR3 sequence (DNA): TGTGCCAGCAGTTTAGGGCAGGGGACACGATTGGAGACCCAGTACTTC.

The sample holds a few counts of this clonotype. V gene TRBV5-1 combines with J gene TRBJ2-7; D gene ambiguous. V lost 0 bases and J lost 1, with 8 bases in between. The germline CDR1 and CDR2 sequences are SGHRS and YFSETQ. This CDR3 spans 14 amino acids. The CDR3 DNA follows: TGCGCCAGCAGCTTGGTCGCAGAATCCTACGAGCAGTACTTC. Amino acids: CASSLVAESYEQYF. The whole variable domain, remainder taken from reference TRBV5-1 and TRBJ2-7, is KAGVTQTPRYLIKTRGQQVTLSCSPISGHRSVSWYQQTPGQGLQFLFEYFSETQRNKGNFPGRFSGRQFSNSRSEMNVSTLELGDSALYLCASSLVAESYEQYFGPGTRLTVT.

This clonotype was detected ten times or more. This chain uses TRBV5-1 with TRBJ2-7; the match to TRBD2 covers 8 bases. The CDR3 sequence is 15 residues long. Germline CDR1 reads SGHRS; CDR2 reads YFSETQ. J gave up 5 bases and V 0 bases, and 7 bases lay outside the gene matches. The CDR3 sequence: CASSLASSGLHEQYF. Here the CDR3 DNA reads TGCGCCAGCAGCTTGGCGTCTAGCGGGCTCCACGAGCAGTACTTC.

The chain carries TRBV18 and TRBJ2-2, with 10 positions matching TRBD2. The CDR3 is made up of 17 amino acids. Germline trimming cut 5 bases from V and 4 bases from J; bases unmatched to any gene: 10. The germline CDR1 and CDR2 sequences are KGHSH and LQKENI. Here the CDR3 reads CASSSGLAESGTGELFF. CDR3 DNA: TGTGCCAGCTCATCCGGACTAGCGGAATCGGGCACCGGGGAGCTGTTTTTT.

This clonotype was counted ten times or more. V usage is TRBV20-1 and J usage is TRBJ2-5; 7 nucleotides agree with TRBD2. The junction had 17 bases not matched to a gene; V was cut back by 2 bases and J by 5 bases. Looked up from germline, CDR1 is DFQATT and CDR2 is SNEGSKA (reference sequence). The CDR3 runs 17 residues. In nucleotides, the CDR3 is TGCAGTGCTAGATGGCCCTCCATCGGGGGGATTATGGAGACCCAGTACTTC. Translation: CSARWPSIGGIMETQYF.

This clonotype was seen ten or more times. This rearrangement joins TRBV6-1 to TRBJ2-7, with D possibly TRBD2 on 7 matching bases. V lost 8 bases and J lost 4, with 18 bases in between. CDR1 and CDR2 (germline): MNHNS, SASEGT. The CDR3 covers 14 residues. DNA of the CDR3: TGTGCCAGCTCAAGGGGGAGGGAACCTTACGAGCAGTACTTC. It is translated as CASSRGREPYEQYF.

V and J are TRBV3-1 and TRBJ2-1; 9 nucleotides match TRBD1. The CDR3 sequence is 18 residues long. CDR1 is LGHDT and CDR2 is YNNKEL in the germline V gene (reference sequence). Trimming cost V 8 bases and J 7 bases; bases outside gene matches: 21. Here the CDR3 reads CASSQQVPWTGVVNEQFF. The DNA of the CDR3 is TGTGCCAGCTCCCAGCAGGTCCCTTGGACAGGGGTGGTTAATGAGCAGTTCTTC.

This clonotype was recorded many times. The chain recombines TRBV2 with TRBJ2-7; D is perhaps TRBD1 or TRBD2 (6 bases each). Germline V gene lookup returns CDR1 SNHLY and CDR2 FYNNEI. This CDR3 contains 12 residues. V was pared by 11 bases and J by 6 bases, with 17 bases between. In DNA form, the CDR3 reads TGTGCCGGAGGCAAGGGGGGATCCGAGCAGTACTTC. Amino acids: CAGGKGGSEQYF.

The rearrangement joins TRBV12-3 or TRBV12-4 to TRBJ2-7, with a possible D match to TRBD2 (6 bases). The CDR3 is 13 amino acids. Deletions cut 7 bases from V and 12 bases from J, with 22 bases between. The CDR3 protein is CASTPRGGGARYF. The DNA of the CDR3 is TGTGCCAGCACACCCCGGGGCGGAGGGGCCCGGTACTTC.

The chain uses TRBV6-2 or TRBV6-3 and TRBJ2-3; 7 nucleotides align to TRBD2. This CDR3 comprises 15 residues. The junction had 13 bases not matched to a gene; V was cut back by 6 bases and J by 7 bases. Germline CDR1 reads MNHEY; CDR2 reads SVGEGT. The CDR3 loop reads CASRNAPSGAYTQYF. DNA for the CDR3: TGTGCCAGCAGAAACGCTCCTAGCGGAGCCTATACGCAGTATTTT.